This TCR beta chain was captured in a study of breast tumors, draining lymph nodes, adjacent tissues. Samples came from axillary lymph nodes draining the breast cancer. TCRdb reprocessed the multiplex PCR reads via MiXCR and lists one record per CDR3 protein. The table shows about 230,000 distinct CDR3 sequences, with roughly 32% occurring only once. Germline values: CDR1 SGHKS, CDR2 YYEKEE (reference sequence). The CDR3 loop spans 15 amino acids. V lost 0 bases, J lost 1 base, and 10 bases lay in between. This TCR was sampled from a female donor with breast cancer. Some clones in this sample may be carry-over from other donors' samples. The sequenced sample was axillary lymph node tissue. The chain uses TRBV5-5 and TRBJ2-5; D gene unclear. CDR3 bases: TGTGCCAGCAGCTTGGAGGCCCCGCCCCAAGAGACCCAGTACTTC. It encodes CASSLEAPPQETQYF.